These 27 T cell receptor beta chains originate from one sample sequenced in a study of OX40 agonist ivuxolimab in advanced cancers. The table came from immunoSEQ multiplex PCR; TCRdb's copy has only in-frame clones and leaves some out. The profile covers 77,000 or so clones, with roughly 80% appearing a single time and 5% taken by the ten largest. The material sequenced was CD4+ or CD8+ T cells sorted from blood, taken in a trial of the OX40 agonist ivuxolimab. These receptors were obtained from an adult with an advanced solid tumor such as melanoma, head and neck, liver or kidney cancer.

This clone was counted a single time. CDR3 sequence: CASSTQQGTEAFF. CDR3 nucleotide sequence: TGTGCCAGCAGCACACAGCAGGGCACTGAAGCTTTCTTT. The gene calls are TRBV7-2 and TRBJ1-1; the D gene is possibly TRBD1 (5 bases). The CDR3 contains 13 residues. The germline V gene encodes CDR1 SGHTA and CDR2 FQGNSA. Trimming stripped 5 bases from V and 4 bases from J, with 11 bases between.

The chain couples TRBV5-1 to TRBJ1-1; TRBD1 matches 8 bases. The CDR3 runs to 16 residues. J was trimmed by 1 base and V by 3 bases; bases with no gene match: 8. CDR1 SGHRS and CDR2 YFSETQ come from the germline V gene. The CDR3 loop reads CASSSSLDRGNTEAFF. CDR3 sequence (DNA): TGCGCCAGCAGCTCTTCCCTCGACAGGGGGAACACTGAAGCTTTCTTT.

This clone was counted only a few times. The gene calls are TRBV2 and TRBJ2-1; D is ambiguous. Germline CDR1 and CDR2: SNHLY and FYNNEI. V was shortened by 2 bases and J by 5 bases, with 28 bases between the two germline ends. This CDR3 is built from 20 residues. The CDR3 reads CASSERVARTGILRHNEQFF. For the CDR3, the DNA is TGTGCCAGCAGTGAACGAGTGGCCAGGACCGGCATTCTCCGCCACAATGAGCAGTTCTTC. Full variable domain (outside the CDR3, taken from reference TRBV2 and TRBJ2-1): EPEVTQTPSHQVTQMGQEVILRCVPISNHLYFYWYRQILGQKVEFLVSFYNNEISEKSEIFDDQFSVERPDGSNFTLKIRSTKLEDSAMYFCASSERVARTGILRHNEQFFGPGTRLTVL.

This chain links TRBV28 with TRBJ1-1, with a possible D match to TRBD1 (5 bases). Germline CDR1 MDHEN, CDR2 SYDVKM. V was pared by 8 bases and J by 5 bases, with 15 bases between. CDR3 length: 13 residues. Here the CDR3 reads CASCIPRGTEAFF. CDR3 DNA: TGTGCCAGCTGTATCCCTCGGGGGACTGAAGCTTTCTTT.

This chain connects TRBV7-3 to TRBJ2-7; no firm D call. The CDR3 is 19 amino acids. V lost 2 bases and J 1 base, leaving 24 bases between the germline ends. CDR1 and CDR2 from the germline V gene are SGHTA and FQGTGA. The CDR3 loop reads CASSLGRVALSLSSYEQYF. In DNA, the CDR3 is TGTGCCAGCAGCTTAGGACGGGTAGCACTCTCCCTAAGTTCCTACGAGCAGTACTTC.

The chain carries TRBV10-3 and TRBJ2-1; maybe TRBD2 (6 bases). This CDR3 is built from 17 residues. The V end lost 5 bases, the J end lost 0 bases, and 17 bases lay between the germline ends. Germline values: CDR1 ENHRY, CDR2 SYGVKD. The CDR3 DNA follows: TGTGCCATCAGTTCTTCGCTAGGCGGGGCCTCCTACAATGAGCAGTTCTTC. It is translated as CAISSSLGGASYNEQFF.

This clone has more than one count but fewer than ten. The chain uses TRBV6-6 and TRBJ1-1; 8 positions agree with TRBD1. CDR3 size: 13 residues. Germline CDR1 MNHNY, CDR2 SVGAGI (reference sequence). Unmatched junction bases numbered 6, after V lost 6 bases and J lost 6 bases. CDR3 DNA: TGTGCCAGCAGCCTACTGGGACAGGCTGAAGCTTTCTTT. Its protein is CASSLLGQAEAFF.

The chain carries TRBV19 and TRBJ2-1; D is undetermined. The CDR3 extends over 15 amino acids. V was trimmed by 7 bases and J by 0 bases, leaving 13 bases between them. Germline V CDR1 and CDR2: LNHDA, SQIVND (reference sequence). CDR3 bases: TGTGCCAGTACCCAGGACCGTTACTCCTACAATGAGCAGTTCTTC. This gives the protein CASTQDRYSYNEQFF.

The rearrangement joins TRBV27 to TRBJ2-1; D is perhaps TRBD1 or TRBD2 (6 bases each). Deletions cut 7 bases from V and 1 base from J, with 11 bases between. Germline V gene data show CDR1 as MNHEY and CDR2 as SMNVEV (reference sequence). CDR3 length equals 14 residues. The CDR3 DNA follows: TGTGCCAGCACCCGGGGGCAGTCCTACAATGAGCAGTTCTTC. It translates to CASTRGQSYNEQFF.

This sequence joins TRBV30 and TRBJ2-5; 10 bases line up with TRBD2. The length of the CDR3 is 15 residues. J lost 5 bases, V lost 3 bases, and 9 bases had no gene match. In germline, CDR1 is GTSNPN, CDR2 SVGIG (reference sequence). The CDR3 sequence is CAWSLGSGRFETQYF. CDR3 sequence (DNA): TGTGCCTGGAGCCTGGGTAGCGGGAGGTTTGAGACCCAGTACTTC.

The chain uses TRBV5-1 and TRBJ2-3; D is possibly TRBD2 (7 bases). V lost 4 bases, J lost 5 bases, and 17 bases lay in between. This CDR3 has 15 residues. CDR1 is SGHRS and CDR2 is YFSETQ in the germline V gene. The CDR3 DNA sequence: TGCGCCAGCAGCCTATCATGGGGGGGCCGAGATACGCAGTATTTT. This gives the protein CASSLSWGGRDTQYF.

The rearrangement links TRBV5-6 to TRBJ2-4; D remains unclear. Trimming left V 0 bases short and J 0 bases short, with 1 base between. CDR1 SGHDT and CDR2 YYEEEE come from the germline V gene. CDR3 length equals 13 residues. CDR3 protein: CASSLVAKNIQYF. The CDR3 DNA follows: TGTGCCAGCAGCTTGGTAGCCAAAAACATTCAGTACTTC. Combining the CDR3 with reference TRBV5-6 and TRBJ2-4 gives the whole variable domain DAGVTQSPTHLIKTRGQQVTLRCSPKSGHDTVSWYQQALGQGPQFIFQYYEEEERQRGNFPDRFSGHQFPNYSSELNVNALLLGDSALYLCASSLVAKNIQYFGAGTRLSVL.

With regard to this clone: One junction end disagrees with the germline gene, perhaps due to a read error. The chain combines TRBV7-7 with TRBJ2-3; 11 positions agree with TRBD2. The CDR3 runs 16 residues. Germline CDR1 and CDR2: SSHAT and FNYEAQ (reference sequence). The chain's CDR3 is CASSPVLAGGTDTQYF. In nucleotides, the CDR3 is TGTGCTAGCAGCCCCGTACTAGCGGGAGGCACAGATACGCAGTATTTT.

The CDR3 protein is CASSPTGGTNEKLFF. In DNA form, the CDR3 reads TGCGCCAGCAGCCCGACAGGGGGTACTAATGAAAAACTGTTTTTT. V and J are TRBV5-1 and TRBJ1-4; TRBD1 aligns across 9 bases. V gave up 4 bases and J gave up 2 bases; unmatched junction bases: 3. CDR1 SGHRS and CDR2 YFSETQ come from the germline V gene. The CDR3 is 15 residues long. Full variable domain (missing parts from reference TRBV5-1 and TRBJ1-4): KAGVTQTPRYLIKTRGQQVTLSCSPISGHRSVSWYQQTPGQGLQFLFEYFSETQRNKGNFPGRFSGRQFSNSRSEMNVSTLELGDSALYLCASSPTGGTNEKLFFGSGTQLSVL.

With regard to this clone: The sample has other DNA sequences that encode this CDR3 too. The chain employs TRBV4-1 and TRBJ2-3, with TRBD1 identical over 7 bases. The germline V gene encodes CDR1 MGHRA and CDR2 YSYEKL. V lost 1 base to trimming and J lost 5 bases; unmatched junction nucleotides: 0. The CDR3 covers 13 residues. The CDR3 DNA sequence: TGCGCCAGCAGCCAAGCAGGGGGAGATACGCAGTATTTT. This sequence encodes CASSQAGGDTQYF.

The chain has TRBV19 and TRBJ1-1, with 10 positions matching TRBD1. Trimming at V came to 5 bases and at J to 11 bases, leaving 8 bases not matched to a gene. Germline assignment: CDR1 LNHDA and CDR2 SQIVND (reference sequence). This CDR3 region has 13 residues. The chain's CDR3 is CASSPSDRGYAFF. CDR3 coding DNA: TGTGCCAGTAGTCCTTCGGACAGGGGGTACGCTTTCTTT. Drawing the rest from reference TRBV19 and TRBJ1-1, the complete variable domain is DGGITQSPKYLFRKEGQNVTLSCEQNLNHDAMYWYRQDPGQGLRLIYYSQIVNDFQKGDIAEGYSVSREKKESFPLTVTSAQKNPTAFYLCASSPSDRGYAFFGQGTRLTVV.

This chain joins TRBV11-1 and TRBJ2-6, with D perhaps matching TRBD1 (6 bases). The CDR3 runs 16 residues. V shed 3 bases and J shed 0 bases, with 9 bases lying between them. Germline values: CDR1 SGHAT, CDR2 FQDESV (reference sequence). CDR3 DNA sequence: TGTGCCAGCAGCTTGGGACATTACTCTGGGGCCAACGTCCTGACTTTC. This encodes CASSLGHYSGANVLTF.

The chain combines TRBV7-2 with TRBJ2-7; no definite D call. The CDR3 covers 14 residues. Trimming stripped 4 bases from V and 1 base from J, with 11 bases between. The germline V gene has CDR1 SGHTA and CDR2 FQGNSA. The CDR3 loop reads CASSYVDGSYEQYF. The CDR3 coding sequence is TGTGCCAGCAGCTACGTGGATGGTTCCTACGAGCAGTACTTC.

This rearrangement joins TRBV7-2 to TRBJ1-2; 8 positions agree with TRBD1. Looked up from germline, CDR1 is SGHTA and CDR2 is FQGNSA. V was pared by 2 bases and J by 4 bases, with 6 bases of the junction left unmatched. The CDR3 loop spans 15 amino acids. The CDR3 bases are TGTGCCAGCAGCTTATCACGGACAGGGACCTATGGCTACACCTTC. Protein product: CASSLSRTGTYGYTF.

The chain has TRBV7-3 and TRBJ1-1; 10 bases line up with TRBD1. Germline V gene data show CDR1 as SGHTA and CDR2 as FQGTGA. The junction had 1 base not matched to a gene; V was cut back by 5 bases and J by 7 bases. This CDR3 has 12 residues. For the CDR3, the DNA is TGTGCCAGCAGCGGACAGGGGGGTGAAGCTTTCTTT. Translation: CASSGQGGEAFF. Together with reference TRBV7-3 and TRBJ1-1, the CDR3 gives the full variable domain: GAGVSQTPSNKVTEKGKYVELRCDPISGHTALYWYRQSLGQGPEFLIYFQGTGAADDSGLPNDRFFAVRPEGSVSTLKIQRTERGDSAVYLCASSGQGGEAFFGQGTRLTVV.

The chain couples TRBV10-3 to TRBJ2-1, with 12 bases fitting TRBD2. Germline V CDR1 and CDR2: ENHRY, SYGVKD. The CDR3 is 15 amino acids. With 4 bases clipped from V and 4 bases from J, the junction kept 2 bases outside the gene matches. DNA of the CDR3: TGTGCCATCAGTGGGACTAGCGGGACATACAATGAGCAGTTCTTC. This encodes CAISGTSGTYNEQFF.

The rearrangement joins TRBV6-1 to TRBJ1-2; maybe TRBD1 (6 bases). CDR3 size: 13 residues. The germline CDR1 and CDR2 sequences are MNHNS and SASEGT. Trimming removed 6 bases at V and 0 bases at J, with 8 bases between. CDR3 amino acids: CASRDRANYGYTF. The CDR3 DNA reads TGTGCCAGCAGGGACAGAGCTAACTATGGCTACACCTTC.

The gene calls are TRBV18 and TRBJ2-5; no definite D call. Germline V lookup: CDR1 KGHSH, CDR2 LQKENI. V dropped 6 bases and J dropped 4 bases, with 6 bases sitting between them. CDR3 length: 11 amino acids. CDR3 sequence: CASSGAETQYF. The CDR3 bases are TGTGCCAGCTCGGGTGCAGAGACCCAGTACTTC.

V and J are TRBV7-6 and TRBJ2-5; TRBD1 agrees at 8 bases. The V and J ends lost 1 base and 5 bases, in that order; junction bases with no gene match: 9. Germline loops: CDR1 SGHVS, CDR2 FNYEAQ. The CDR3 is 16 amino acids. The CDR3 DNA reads TGTGCCAGCAGCTTAGTAGCGGCAGGGGGCGATGAGACCCAGTACTTC. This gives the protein CASSLVAAGGDETQYF.

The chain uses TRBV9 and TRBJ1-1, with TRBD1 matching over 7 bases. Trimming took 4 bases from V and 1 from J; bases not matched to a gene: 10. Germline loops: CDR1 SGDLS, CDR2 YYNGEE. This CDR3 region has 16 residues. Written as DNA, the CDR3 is TGTGCCAGCAGCCATAGAGGGGGCAGGCCGAACACTGAAGCTTTCTTT. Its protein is CASSHRGGRPNTEAFF. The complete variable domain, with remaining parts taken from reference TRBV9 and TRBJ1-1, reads DSGVTQTPKHLITATGQRVTLRCSPRSGDLSVYWYQQSLDQGLQFLIQYYNGEERAKGNILERFSAQQFPDLHSELNLSSLELGDSALYFCASSHRGGRPNTEAFFGQGTRLTVV.

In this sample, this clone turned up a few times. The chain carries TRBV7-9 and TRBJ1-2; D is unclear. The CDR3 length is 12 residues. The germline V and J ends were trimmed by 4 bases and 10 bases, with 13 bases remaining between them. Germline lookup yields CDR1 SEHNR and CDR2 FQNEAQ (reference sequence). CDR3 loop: CASSSPLGDYTF. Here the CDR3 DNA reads TGTGCCAGCAGCTCTCCTCTCGGGGACTACACCTTC.

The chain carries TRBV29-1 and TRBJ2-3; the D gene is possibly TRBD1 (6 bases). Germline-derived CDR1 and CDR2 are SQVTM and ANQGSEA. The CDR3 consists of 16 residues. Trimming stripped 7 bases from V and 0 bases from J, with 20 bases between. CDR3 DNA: TGCAGCGCTAAGGACAGCCGATCCTCTAGCACAGATACGCAGTATTTT. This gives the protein CSAKDSRSSSTDTQYF.